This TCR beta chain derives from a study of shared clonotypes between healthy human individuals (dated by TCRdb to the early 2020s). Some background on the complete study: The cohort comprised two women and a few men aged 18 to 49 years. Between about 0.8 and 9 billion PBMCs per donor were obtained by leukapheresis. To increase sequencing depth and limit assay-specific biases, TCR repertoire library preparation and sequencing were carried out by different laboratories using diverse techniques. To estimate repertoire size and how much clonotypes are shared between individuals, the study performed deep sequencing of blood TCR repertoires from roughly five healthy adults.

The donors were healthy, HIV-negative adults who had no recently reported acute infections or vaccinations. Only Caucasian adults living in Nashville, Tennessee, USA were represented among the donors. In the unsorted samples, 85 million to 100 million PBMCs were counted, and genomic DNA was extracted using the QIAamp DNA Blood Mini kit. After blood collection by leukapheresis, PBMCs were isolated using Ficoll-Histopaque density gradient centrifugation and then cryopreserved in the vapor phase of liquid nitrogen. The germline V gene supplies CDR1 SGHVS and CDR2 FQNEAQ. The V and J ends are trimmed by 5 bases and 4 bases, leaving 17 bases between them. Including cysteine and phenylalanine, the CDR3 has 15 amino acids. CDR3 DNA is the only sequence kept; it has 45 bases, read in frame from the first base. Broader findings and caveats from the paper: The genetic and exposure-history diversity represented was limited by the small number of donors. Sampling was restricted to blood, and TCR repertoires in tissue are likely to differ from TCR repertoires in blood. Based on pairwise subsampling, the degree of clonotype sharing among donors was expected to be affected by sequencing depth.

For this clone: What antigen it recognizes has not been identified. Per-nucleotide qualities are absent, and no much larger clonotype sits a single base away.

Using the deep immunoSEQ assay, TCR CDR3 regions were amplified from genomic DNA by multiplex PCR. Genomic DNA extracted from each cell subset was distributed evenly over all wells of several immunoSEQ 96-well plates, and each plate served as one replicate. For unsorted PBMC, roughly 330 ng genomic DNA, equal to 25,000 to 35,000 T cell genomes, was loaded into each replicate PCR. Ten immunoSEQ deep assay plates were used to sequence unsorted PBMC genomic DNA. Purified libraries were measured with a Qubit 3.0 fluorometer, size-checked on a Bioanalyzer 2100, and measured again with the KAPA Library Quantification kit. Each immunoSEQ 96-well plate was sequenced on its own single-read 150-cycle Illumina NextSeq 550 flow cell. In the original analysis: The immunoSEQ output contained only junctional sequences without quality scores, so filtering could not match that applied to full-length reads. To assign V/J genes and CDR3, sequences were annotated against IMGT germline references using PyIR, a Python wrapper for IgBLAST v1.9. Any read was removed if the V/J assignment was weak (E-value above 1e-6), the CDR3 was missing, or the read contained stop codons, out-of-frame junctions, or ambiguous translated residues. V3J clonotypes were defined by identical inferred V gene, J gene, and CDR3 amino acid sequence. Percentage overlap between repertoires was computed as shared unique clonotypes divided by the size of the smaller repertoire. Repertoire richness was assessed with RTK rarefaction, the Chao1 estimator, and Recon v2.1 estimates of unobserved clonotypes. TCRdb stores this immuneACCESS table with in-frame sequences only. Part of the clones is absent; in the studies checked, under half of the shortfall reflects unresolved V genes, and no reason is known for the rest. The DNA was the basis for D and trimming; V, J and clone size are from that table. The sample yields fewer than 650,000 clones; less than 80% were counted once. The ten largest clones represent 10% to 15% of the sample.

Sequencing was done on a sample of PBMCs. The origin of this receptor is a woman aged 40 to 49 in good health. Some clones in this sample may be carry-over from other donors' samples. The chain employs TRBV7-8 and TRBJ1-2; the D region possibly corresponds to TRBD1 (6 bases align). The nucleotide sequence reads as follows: TGTGCCAGCAGCCCCAACAGGGCCGCTCCCTATGGCTACACCTTC. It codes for CASSPNRAAPYGYTF. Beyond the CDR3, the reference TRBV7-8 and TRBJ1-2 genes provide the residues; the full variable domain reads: GAGVSQSPRYKVAKRGQDVALRCDPISGHVSLFWYQQALGQGPEFLTYFQNEAQLDKSGLPSDRFFAERPEGSVSTLKIQRTQQEDSAVYLCASSPNRAAPYGYTFGSGTRLTVV.